Listed here are 14 T cell receptor beta chains from one sample, sequenced in a study of CD8 T cells in Susac syndrome. RNA totalling about 0.5 to 1 ug underwent reverse transcription with random hexamers. TCRdb reanalysed the immunoSEQ multiplex PCR reads using MiXCR and keeps one entry per CDR3 protein. The sample shows approximately 120,000 distinct CDR3 sequences, 90% to 95% of them seen only once. Sequences were obtained from CD8+ T cells from PBMCs. The receptors stem from a human donor with multiple sclerosis.

V is TRBV5-1 and J is TRBJ2-1, with a weak D call TRBD1 (6 bases). Germline V CDR1 and CDR2: SGHRS, YFSETQ. The CDR3 extends over 13 amino acids. Trimming removed 4 bases at V and 8 bases at J, with 13 bases between. In DNA form, the CDR3 reads TGCGCCAGCAGCCACCCCCCAGGGGATGAGCAGTTCTTC. Translating it yields CASSHPPGDEQFF. The variable domain in full, completed from reference TRBV5-1 and TRBJ2-1, reads KAGVTQTPRYLIKTRGQQVTLSCSPISGHRSVSWYQQTPGQGLQFLFEYFSETQRNKGNFPGRFSGRQFSNSRSEMNVSTLELGDSALYLCASSHPPGDEQFFGPGTRLTVL.

The chain links TRBV12-3 or TRBV12-4 to TRBJ2-1, with D unresolved. V gave up 3 bases and J gave up 7 bases, with 10 bases separating them. CDR3 length equals 13 residues. The CDR3 loop is CASSLILLNEQFF. Written as DNA, the CDR3 is TGTGCCAGCAGTTTGATTCTACTAAATGAGCAGTTCTTC.

The genes are TRBV24-1 and TRBJ2-5, with 9 nucleotides matching TRBD1. CDR1 is KGHDR, CDR2 SFDVKD, per germline. V lost 4 bases, J lost 1 base, and 6 bases stayed unmatched. The CDR3 consists of 16 residues. The CDR3 coding sequence is TGTGCCACCAGTGACTTGGGACAGGGCTTCCAAGAGACCCAGTACTTC. Protein product: CATSDLGQGFQETQYF.

This sequence joins TRBV4-1 and TRBJ2-1; tentative D call: TRBD2 (5 bases). CDR1 is MGHRA, CDR2 YSYEKL, per germline. V lost 5 bases and J lost 9, with 14 bases in between. The length of the CDR3 is 13 residues. The CDR3 is CASSSLLSGEQFF. The CDR3 DNA follows: TGCGCCAGCAGCTCCCTATTAAGCGGTGAGCAGTTCTTC.

The chain couples TRBV30 to TRBJ2-2; no clear D. The CDR3 is made up of 16 amino acids. Per the germline V gene, CDR1 is GTSNPN and CDR2 is SVGIG (reference sequence). Trimming took 3 bases from V and 3 from J, leaving 17 bases between them. CDR3 sequence reads: CAWSIGPSWDTGELFF. In DNA, the CDR3 is TGTGCCTGGAGCATCGGACCAAGCTGGGACACCGGGGAGCTGTTTTTT.

The chain uses TRBV28 and TRBJ2-5; D perhaps matches TRBD2 (7 bases). CDR3 length: 18 residues. V dropped 5 bases and J dropped 3 bases, with 25 bases sitting between them. CDR1 is MDHEN, CDR2 SYDVKM, per germline. This CDR3 is CASSPRGLDWQSEETQYF. For the CDR3, the DNA is TGTGCCAGCAGTCCGCGGGGGCTGGACTGGCAATCTGAAGAGACCCAGTACTTC.

The V and J genes are TRBV30 and TRBJ1-2; D uncertain. The CDR3 is made up of 14 amino acids. The germline V and J ends were trimmed by 2 bases and 5 bases, with 15 bases remaining between them. Per the germline V gene, CDR1 is GTSNPN and CDR2 is SVGIG (reference sequence). In nucleotides, the CDR3 is TGTGCCTGGAGTTATGGGCCCAGGTCGTATGGCTACACCTTC. This translates into CAWSYGPRSYGYTF.

The CDR3 loop is CASNSGMFETQYF. CDR3 coding DNA: TGTGCCAGCAATAGCGGGATGTTTGAGACCCAGTACTTC. This sequence joins TRBV6-1 and TRBJ2-5, with 8 nucleotides matching TRBD2. The germline CDR1 and CDR2 sequences are MNHNS and SASEGT. The junction had 6 bases not matched to a gene; V was cut back by 7 bases and J by 5 bases. The CDR3 consists of 13 residues.

V usage is TRBV20-1 and J usage is TRBJ1-3; no clear D gene. The V end was cut by 0 bases, the J end by 2 bases, with 20 bases between. This CDR3 spans 18 amino acids. Germline V gene sequence: CDR1 DFQATT, CDR2 SNEGSKA (reference sequence). The CDR3 DNA follows: TGCAGTGCTAGAGATTTAGGCAGCGCGGTCGGGACTGGAAACACCATATATTTT. Amino acids: CSARDLGSAVGTGNTIYF.

This chain connects TRBV7-9 to TRBJ2-7; D is undetermined. V was pared by 1 base and J by 6 bases, with 7 bases between. The CDR3 extends over 12 amino acids. Germline lookup yields CDR1 SEHNR and CDR2 FQNEAQ (reference sequence). The CDR3 loop reads CASSLVTGEQYF. The DNA of the CDR3 is TGTGCCAGCAGCTTAGTAACGGGCGAGCAGTACTTC.

The chain links TRBV10-3 to TRBJ1-5, with a possible D match to TRBD1 (6 bases). Trimming pared 3 bases from V and 4 bases from J, leaving 13 bases between. The CDR3 has 15 amino acids. Germline CDR1 is ENHRY and CDR2 is SYGVKD. The CDR3 coding sequence is TGTGCCATCAGTGAAGGACCGACAGGAAATCAGCCCCAGCATTTT. Protein: CAISEGPTGNQPQHF.

The chain employs TRBV6-1 and TRBJ1-3, with a tentative D call TRBD1 (6 bases). This CDR3 is built from 14 residues. V lost 6 bases to trimming and J lost 4 bases, with 13 bases between them. CDR1 MNHNS and CDR2 SASEGT come from the germline V gene. This CDR3 reads CASSRTGFGNTIYF. The DNA for the CDR3 is TGTGCCAGCAGCAGAACAGGGTTCGGAAACACCATATATTTT.

V is TRBV13 and J is TRBJ2-1, with TRBD2 matching 10 bases. CDR3 length: 15 residues. Germline CDR1 PRHDT, CDR2 FYEKMQ (reference sequence). V was pared by 2 bases and J by 7 bases, with 5 bases of the junction left unmatched. CDR3 coding DNA: TGTGCCAGCAGCTTAATGCTAGCGGGAGTGAATGAGCAGTTCTTC. Amino acids: CASSLMLAGVNEQFF.

The V gene is TRBV7-9, the J gene TRBJ1-1; maybe TRBD1 (6 bases). CDR1 is SEHNR, CDR2 FQNEAQ, per germline (reference sequence). The CDR3 is 12 amino acids. Trimming took off 10 bases at V and 1 base at J, with 10 bases between the two ends. The CDR3 loop reads CATVTGNTEAFF. The CDR3 nucleotides read TGTGCCACCGTGACAGGGAACACTGAAGCTTTCTTT.